The 22 T cell receptor beta chains below all came from one sample that was sequenced in a study of cytomegalovirus exposure and HLA in healthy donors. The PCR contained 60 Vbeta and 13 Jbeta primers. Measured with immunoSEQ multiplex PCR; TCRdb has only the in-frame clones, and not every one. The data hold around 100,000 clones, with less than 80% observed a single time. The sample taken for sequencing was PBMCs. Receptors were obtained from a middle-aged woman in good health and CMV-seropositive.

The rearrangement uses TRBV7-9 and TRBJ2-1; D remains unclear. V lost 4 bases, J lost 8 bases, and 18 bases lay in between. The CDR3 sequence is 15 residues long. The germline gives CDR1 SEHNR, CDR2 FQNEAQ (reference sequence). CDR3 DNA sequence: TGTGCCAGCAGCTCCCCAAGAGGTTTTGTCCATGAGCAGTTCTTC. Translating it yields CASSSPRGFVHEQFF.

The V and J genes are TRBV5-1 and TRBJ1-4; TRBD1 aligns across 9 bases. CDR3 length: 16 residues. Trimming cost V 4 bases and J 5 bases; bases outside gene matches: 9. The V gene's germline CDR1 is SGHRS and CDR2 YFSETQ. DNA for the CDR3: TGCGCCAGCAGCACTGGGACAGGGAATACCAATGAAAAACTGTTTTTT. This translates into CASSTGTGNTNEKLFF.

This sequence joins TRBV9 and TRBJ2-7, with TRBD2 identical over 13 bases. The trim removed 4 bases at V and 2 bases at J, leaving 9 bases unmatched. Germline values: CDR1 SGDLS, CDR2 YYNGEE. This CDR3 has 17 residues. DNA for the CDR3: TGTGCCAGCAGCACAGGGACTAGCGGGGAGAGACCCTACGAGCAGTACTTC. This sequence encodes CASSTGTSGERPYEQYF.

This chain uses TRBV15 with TRBJ2-3; D is unresolved. This CDR3 region has 14 residues. Germline V gene data show CDR1 as LNHNV and CDR2 as YYDKDF (reference sequence). Trimming shortened V by 0 bases and J by 2 bases, and 6 bases separated the two germline ends. CDR3 region: CATSRESLTDTQYF. The CDR3 nucleotides are TGTGCCACCAGCAGAGAGTCCCTCACAGATACGCAGTATTTT.

The chain carries TRBV14 and TRBJ1-6, with 9 bases fitting TRBD1. This CDR3 is built from 16 residues. J lost 5 bases, V lost 3 bases, and 5 bases had no gene match. The germline V gene encodes CDR1 SGHDN and CDR2 FVKESK. The CDR3 DNA sequence: TGTGCCAGCAGCCACCGTAGGGACAGGGATAATTCACCCCTCCACTTT. Protein sequence: CASSHRRDRDNSPLHF.

The chain recombines TRBV5-1 with TRBJ2-1; maybe TRBD1 (6 bases). Trimming removed 3 bases from V and 7 bases from J, with 14 bases in between. CDR1 is SGHRS and CDR2 is YFSETQ in the germline V gene. The CDR3 length is 14 residues. The chain's CDR3 is CASSWQGRVNEQFF. As DNA, the CDR3 is TGCGCCAGCAGCTGGCAGGGGCGTGTAAATGAGCAGTTCTTC.

V gene TRBV10-1 combines with J gene TRBJ2-3, with a tentative D call TRBD2 (6 bases). The V and J ends lost 3 bases and 3 bases respectively, with 13 bases between them. The CDR3 is 15 residues long. Germline assignment: CDR1 WNHNN and CDR2 SYGVQD (reference sequence). CDR3 residues: CASSEGGMGTDTQYF. The CDR3 DNA sequence: TGCGCCAGCAGTGAAGGCGGGATGGGGACAGATACGCAGTATTTT.

CDR3 sequence (DNA): TGTGCCTGGAGTGCAGACACTGAAGCTTTCTTT. It encodes CAWSADTEAFF. This chain connects TRBV30 to TRBJ1-1; D not resolved. The length of the CDR3 is 11 residues. Looked up from germline, CDR1 is GTSNPN and CDR2 is SVGIG (reference sequence). The ends were cut back, 1 base at V and 3 bases at J, with 3 bases in the middle.

This chain connects TRBV27 to TRBJ2-7; 10 bases agree with TRBD2. The ends lost 5 bases at V and 0 bases at J; junction bases unmatched: 7. The CDR3 has 16 amino acids. Germline loops: CDR1 MNHEY, CDR2 SMNVEV (reference sequence). The CDR3 DNA follows: TGTGCCAGCAGTCCACGGACTAGCGGACACTCCTACGAGCAGTACTTC. Protein sequence: CASSPRTSGHSYEQYF.

The rearrangement joins TRBV6-1 to TRBJ2-2; D gene ambiguous. Trimming took 7 bases from V and 1 from J, leaving 4 bases between them. This CDR3 has 12 residues. The germline V gene has CDR1 MNHNS and CDR2 SASEGT. The CDR3 is CASTRNTGELFF. Written as DNA, the CDR3 is TGTGCCAGCACGCGGAACACCGGGGAGCTGTTTTTT.

DNA of the CDR3: TGTGCCAGCATCAAACAGGGGGCGCGAACTGAAGCTTTCTTT. It is translated as CASIKQGARTEAFF. The chain carries TRBV6-5 and TRBJ1-1; 9 bases agree with TRBD1. The V gene's germline CDR1 is MNHEY and CDR2 SVGAGI. This CDR3 has 14 amino acids. J gave up 5 bases and V 7 bases, and 8 bases lay outside the gene matches.

The chain recombines TRBV29-1 with TRBJ2-7; tentative D call: TRBD1 (5 bases). Trimming took 7 bases from V and 1 from J, leaving 11 bases between them. The germline CDR1 and CDR2 sequences are SQVTM and ANQGSEA. CDR3 size: 12 residues. CDR3 region: CSAARDSYEQYF. CDR3 sequence (DNA): TGCAGCGCCGCCAGGGATTCCTACGAGCAGTACTTC.

As for this clone: At one end, the junction sequence differs from germline, possibly due to a read error. The J gene is TRBJ2-5, the V gene TRBV7-9; D is perhaps TRBD2 (5 bases). The CDR3 has 12 amino acids. The V gene's germline CDR1 is SEHNR and CDR2 FQNEAQ (reference sequence). The CDR3 DNA sequence: TGTTCCAGCAGCCCGGTTGAGGGGACCCAGTACTTC. It codes for CSSSPVEGTQYF.

V and J are TRBV5-1 and TRBJ1-1; 11 nucleotides align to TRBD1. V shed 4 bases and J 4 bases; nucleotides not matched to a gene: 6. This CDR3 is built from 15 residues. The V gene's germline CDR1 is SGHRS and CDR2 YFSETQ. The CDR3 region is CASSTRTGGFTEAFF. CDR3 coding DNA: TGCGCCAGCAGCACCAGGACAGGGGGCTTCACTGAAGCTTTCTTT.

This chain uses TRBV13 with TRBJ2-7; D not certain. The germline V gene has CDR1 PRHDT and CDR2 FYEKMQ (reference sequence). V dropped 3 bases and J dropped 3 bases, with 9 bases sitting between them. This CDR3 region has 13 residues. The CDR3 sequence is CASSFKRSYEQYF. The DNA for the CDR3 is TGTGCCAGCAGCTTCAAACGTAGCTACGAGCAGTACTTC.

The V gene is TRBV2, the J gene TRBJ2-7, with 7 bases identical to TRBD2. The CDR3 length is 13 residues. CDR1 SNHLY and CDR2 FYNNEI come from the germline V gene. Trimming at V came to 8 bases and at J to 4 bases, leaving 8 bases not matched to a gene. The chain's CDR3 is CASLREFGYEQYF. As DNA, the CDR3 is TGTGCCAGCTTGCGGGAGTTCGGGTACGAGCAGTACTTC.

The J gene is TRBJ2-1, the V gene TRBV15, with D hard to call. Trimming removed 6 bases at V and 5 bases at J, with 8 bases between. Germline V CDR1 and CDR2: LNHNV, YYDKDF (reference sequence). This CDR3 spans 12 amino acids. CDR3 in DNA: TGTGCCACCAGTAGAACTGACAATGAGCAGTTCTTC. Its protein product is CATSRTDNEQFF.

The rearrangement links TRBV7-2 to TRBJ2-1, with 7 bases that match TRBD1. The CDR3 totals 13 residues. The J segment lost 4 bases and the V segment lost 6 bases, leaving 3 bases of the junction unmatched. Per the germline V gene, CDR1 is SGHTA and CDR2 is FQGNSA. The CDR3 DNA reads TGTGCCAGCAGGGGACAGACTTACAATGAGCAGTTCTTC. It encodes CASRGQTYNEQFF.

V gene TRBV28 combines with J gene TRBJ2-2, with D perhaps matching TRBD1 (8 bases). CDR3 length: 19 amino acids. CDR1 is MDHEN, CDR2 SYDVKM, per germline. Trimming removed 6 bases from V and 0 bases from J, with 23 bases in between. The DNA for the CDR3 is TGTGCCAGCAGAGCTTACTTCTCCACAGGGGGGGCGAACACCGGGGAGCTGTTTTTT. It encodes CASRAYFSTGGANTGELFF.

This clone is a singleton in its sample. V gene TRBV5-1 combines with J gene TRBJ2-5; 8 bases are shared with TRBD2. Germline V CDR1 and CDR2: SGHRS, YFSETQ. The V and J ends lost 0 bases and 1 base, in that order; junction bases with no gene match: 5. The CDR3 runs to 16 residues. The CDR3 nucleotides read TGCGCCAGCAGCTTGGGGGGACTAGGACCCCAAGAGACCCAGTACTTC. Its protein product is CASSLGGLGPQETQYF.

This chain joins TRBV11-2 and TRBJ1-3; D possibly corresponds to TRBD1 (5 bases). From germline, CDR1 is SGHAT and CDR2 FQNNGV. Trimming shortened V by 4 bases and J by 3 bases, and 10 bases separated the two germline ends. The CDR3 spans 14 residues. The CDR3 sequence is CASSSTGYGNTIYF. CDR3 nucleotide sequence: TGTGCCAGCAGCTCAACAGGTTATGGAAACACCATATATTTT.

The rearrangement joins TRBV2 to TRBJ1-1; 8 bases line up with TRBD1. This CDR3 comprises 13 residues. Unmatched junction bases numbered 3, after V lost 6 bases and J lost 3 bases. CDR1 is SNHLY, CDR2 FYNNEI, per germline. The DNA of the CDR3 is TGTGCCAGCAGCCCGGACAGGGACACTGAAGCTTTCTTT. Its translation is CASSPDRDTEAFF. Complete variable domain (other parts from reference TRBV2 and TRBJ1-1): EPEVTQTPSHQVTQMGQEVILRCVPISNHLYFYWYRQILGQKVEFLVSFYNNEISEKSEIFDDQFSVERPDGSNFTLKIRSTKLEDSAMYFCASSPDRDTEAFFGQGTRLTVV.